This TCR beta chain was sequenced for a study of beta chain features in type 1 diabetes. Study-level points and caveats: Shorter TCRB CDR3s, moderately but significantly so, marked every one of the four CD4+ subsets in Type 1 diabetes patients.

The isolated RNA, all of it, was reverse transcribed, so expressed TCRB transcripts were what got sequenced. Roughly 3.6 million reads per sample were averaged for naive, central memory and regulatory samples. Profiling relied on immunoSEQ multiplex PCR, and the TCRdb table lists in-frame clones only, not all of them. Of about 15,000 clones detected, approximately 68% appear once; the ten largest clones hold 2% to 3%. This clone occurred a few times. Its antigen is not known. With 2 bases clipped from V and 1 base from J, the junction kept 5 bases outside the gene matches. The length of the CDR3 is 16 residues. Looked up from germline, CDR1 is MNHEY and CDR2 is SMNVEV (reference sequence). Purity of each sorted population was above 95%.

The TCR sequence derives from a man aged 25 to 40 with type 1 diabetes. Sequencing used Tregs from blood. This chain links TRBV27 with TRBJ2-7; 10 nucleotides agree with TRBD1. DNA of the CDR3: TGTGCCAGCAGTTTAGAGGGGACAGGGGCTTCCTACGAGCAGTACTTC. Encoded protein: CASSLEGTGASYEQYF.